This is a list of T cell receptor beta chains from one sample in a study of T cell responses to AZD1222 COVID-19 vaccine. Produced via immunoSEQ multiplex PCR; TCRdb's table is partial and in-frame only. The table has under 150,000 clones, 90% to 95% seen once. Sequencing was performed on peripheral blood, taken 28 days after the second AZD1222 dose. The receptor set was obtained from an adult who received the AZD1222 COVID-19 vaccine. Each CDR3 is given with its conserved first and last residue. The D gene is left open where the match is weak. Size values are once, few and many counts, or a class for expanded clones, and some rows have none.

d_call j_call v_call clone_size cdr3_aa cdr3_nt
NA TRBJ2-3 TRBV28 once CASSAQLALGADTQYF TGTGCCAGCAGTGCCCAACTAGCCCTCGGGGCGGATACGCAGTATTTT
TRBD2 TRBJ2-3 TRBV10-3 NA CATTPRGTSGGSTDTQYF TGTGCCACCACACCAAGGGGGACTAGCGGGGGAAGCACAGATACGCAGTATTTT
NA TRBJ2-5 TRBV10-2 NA CASSDPGGSGGETQYF TGCGCCAGCAGTGACCCCGGAGGCTCCGGGGGAGAGACCCAGTACTTC
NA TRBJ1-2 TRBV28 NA CASSPGSNAGYTF TGTGCCAGCAGCCCTGGGTCCAACGCTGGCTACACCTTC
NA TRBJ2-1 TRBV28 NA CASRTFDYNEQFF TGTGCCAGCAGGACGTTTGATTACAATGAGCAGTTCTTC
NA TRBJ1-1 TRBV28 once CASTPLGVTEAFF TGTGCCAGCACCCCTCTAGGGGTCACTGAAGCTTTCTTT
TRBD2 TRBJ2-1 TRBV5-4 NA CASSLKRESYNEQFF TGTGCCAGCAGCTTGAAGCGGGAGTCCTACAATGAGCAGTTCTTC
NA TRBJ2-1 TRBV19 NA CASSRSGLSYNEQFF TGTGCCAGTAGTAGGAGTGGGCTCTCTTACAATGAGCAGTTCTTC
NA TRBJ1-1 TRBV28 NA CASSLREIRAEAFF TGTGCCAGCAGCCTCCGGGAAATCCGGGCTGAAGCTTTCTTT
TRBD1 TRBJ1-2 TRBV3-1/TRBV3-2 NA CASSSRDRGDYGYTF TGTGCCAGCAGCTCCCGGGACAGGGGTGACTATGGCTACACCTTC
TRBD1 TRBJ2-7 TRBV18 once CASTGQGAGEQYF TGTGCCAGCACTGGACAGGGGGCCGGTGAGCAGTACTTC
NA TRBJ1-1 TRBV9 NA CASSVVQGGTEAFF TGTGCCAGCAGCGTAGTTCAGGGAGGGACTGAAGCTTTCTTT
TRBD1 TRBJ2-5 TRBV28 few CASREDRGFSETQYF TGTGCCAGCAGGGAGGACAGGGGGTTCTCAGAGACCCAGTACTTC
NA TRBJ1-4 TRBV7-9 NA CASSLRDTPNEKLFF TGTGCCAGCAGCTTACGGGACACACCTAATGAAAAACTGTTTTTT
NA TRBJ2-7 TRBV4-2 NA CASSHLLAPYEQYF TGTGCCAGCAGCCATCTGCTAGCACCATACGAGCAGTACTTC
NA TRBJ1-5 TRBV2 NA CASTERGEQPQHF TGTGCCAGCACCGAGCGGGGAGAGCAGCCCCAGCATTTT
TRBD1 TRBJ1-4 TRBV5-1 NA CASSLDLSGGSNEKLFF TGCGCCAGCAGCTTGGACCTTTCAGGGGGCTCCAATGAAAAACTGTTTTTT
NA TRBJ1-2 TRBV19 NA CASSISGRESYGYTF TGTGCCAGTAGTATATCGGGGCGTGAAAGCTATGGCTACACCTTC
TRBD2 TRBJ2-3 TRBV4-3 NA CASSQALAGGPSTTDTQYF TGCGCCAGCAGCCAAGCTCTAGCGGGAGGGCCAAGTACAACAGATACGCAGTATTTT
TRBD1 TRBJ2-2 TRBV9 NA CASSLTGSATGELFF TGTGCCAGCAGCTTGACAGGGTCCGCCACCGGGGAGCTGTTTTTT
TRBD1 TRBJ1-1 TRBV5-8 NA CASSLYRGGTEAFF TGTGCCAGCAGCTTGTACAGGGGAGGGACTGAAGCTTTCTTT
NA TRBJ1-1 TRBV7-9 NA CASSQGIGALF TGTGCCAGCAGCCAGGGCATAGGGGCATTATTT
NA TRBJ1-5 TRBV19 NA CASSARRGSNQPQHF TGTGCCAGTAGTGCCCGTAGGGGGAGCAATCAGCCCCAGCATTTT
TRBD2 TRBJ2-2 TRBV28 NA CASSRGSSGSFSGELFF TGTGCCAGCAGCCGTGGGTCTAGCGGGAGTTTTAGCGGGGAGCTGTTTTTT
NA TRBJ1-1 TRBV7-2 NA CASSLARGNTEAFF TGTGCCAGCAGCTTAGCCAGGGGGAACACTGAAGCTTTCTTT
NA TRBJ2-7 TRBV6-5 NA CASRWERVYEQYF TGTGCCAGCCGCTGGGAGCGGGTATACGAGCAGTACTTC
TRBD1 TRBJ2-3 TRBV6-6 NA CASTRDRADTQYF TGTGCCAGCACTCGAGACAGGGCTGATACGCAGTATTTT
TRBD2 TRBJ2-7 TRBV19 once CASRPDRTSGNEQYF TGTGCCAGTAGACCCGACAGGACTAGCGGGAACGAGCAGTACTTC
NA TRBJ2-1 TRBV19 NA CASSIVRGQEEQFF TGTGCCAGTAGTATAGTACGGGGGCAGGAGGAGCAGTTCTTC
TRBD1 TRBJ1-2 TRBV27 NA CASSTHRTGFNGYTF TGTGCCAGCAGTACCCACCGGACAGGGTTTAATGGCTACACCTTC
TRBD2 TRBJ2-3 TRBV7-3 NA CASSLTSGPATDTQYF TGTGCCAGCAGCCTGACTAGCGGGCCGGCAACAGATACGCAGTATTTT
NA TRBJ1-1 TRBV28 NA CASRPSAGTEAFF TGTGCCAGCAGGCCGAGTGCGGGCACTGAAGCTTTCTTT
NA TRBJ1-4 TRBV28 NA CASWRTNEKLFF TGTGCCAGTTGGAGGACTAATGAAAAACTGTTTTTT
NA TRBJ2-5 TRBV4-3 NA CASSQDFREETQYF TGCGCCAGCAGCCAAGATTTCCGGGAAGAGACCCAGTACTTC
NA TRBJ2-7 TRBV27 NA CASSLRGNYEQYF TGTGCCAGCAGTTTACGGGGGAACTACGAGCAGTACTTC
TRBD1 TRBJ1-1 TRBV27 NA CASSPIQGDSEAFF TGTGCCAGCAGTCCTATACAGGGGGACAGTGAAGCTTTCTTT
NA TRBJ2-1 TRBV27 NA CASGSYNEQFF TGTGCCAGCGGATCCTACAATGAGCAGTTCTTC
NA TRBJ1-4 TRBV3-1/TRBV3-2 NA CASSQAFRGGEKLFF TGTGCCAGCAGCCAAGCTTTCAGGGGTGGAGAAAAACTGTTTTTT
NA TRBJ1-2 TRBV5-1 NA CASSPGGPGDNYGYTF TGCGCCAGCAGCCCCGGCGGCCCGGGAGACAACTATGGCTACACCTTC
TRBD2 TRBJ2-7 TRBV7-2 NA CASSLDESSGIRGEQYF TGTGCCAGCAGCTTAGACGAATCTAGCGGGATAAGGGGCGAGCAGTACTTC
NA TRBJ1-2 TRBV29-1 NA CSVPSGNGYTF TGCAGCGTTCCCTCCGGGAATGGCTACACCTTC
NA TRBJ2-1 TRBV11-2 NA CASSGSLSSYNEQFF TGTGCCAGCAGCGGGTCCTTGAGCTCCTACAATGAGCAGTTCTTC
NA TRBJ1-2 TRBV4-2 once CASSQDAATLYGYTF TGTGCCAGCAGCCAAGACGCGGCAACCCTCTATGGCTACACCTTC
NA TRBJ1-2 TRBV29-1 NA CSVVLAALNYGYTF TGCAGCGTTGTGCTTGCAGCTCTTAACTATGGCTACACCTTC
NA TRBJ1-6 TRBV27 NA CASSLSKQGSSYNSPLHF TGTGCCAGCAGTTTATCGAAACAGGGCAGCTCCTATAATTCACCCCTCCACTTT
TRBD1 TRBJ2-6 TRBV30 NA CAWSDRGANVLTF TGTGCCTGGAGTGACAGGGGAGCCAACGTCCTGACTTTC
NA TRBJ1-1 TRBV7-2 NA CASSLEGQLEAFF TGTGCCAGCAGCTTAGAGGGTCAGTTAGAAGCTTTCTTT
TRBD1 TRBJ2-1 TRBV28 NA CASSPGTEPYNEQFF TGTGCCAGCAGTCCCGGGACAGAACCATACAATGAGCAGTTCTTC
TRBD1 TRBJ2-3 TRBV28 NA CASSLSGGSTDTQYF TGTGCCAGCAGTTTATCAGGGGGCAGCACAGATACGCAGTATTTT
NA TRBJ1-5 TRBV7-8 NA CASSLVQGTNQPQHF TGTGCCAGCAGCTTAGTGCAGGGAACCAATCAGCCCCAGCATTTT
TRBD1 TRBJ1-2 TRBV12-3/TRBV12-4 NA CASSSQGGVHTF TGTGCCAGCAGTTCCCAGGGGGGAGTTCACACCTTC
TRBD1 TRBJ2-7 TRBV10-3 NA CAISEQGAAYEQYF TGTGCCATCAGCGAACAGGGGGCGGCCTACGAGCAGTACTTC
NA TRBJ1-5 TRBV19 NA CASSTQGRQPQHF TGTGCCAGTAGTACCCAGGGGAGGCAGCCCCAGCATTTT
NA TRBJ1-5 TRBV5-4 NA CASSFVRRGAQPQHF TGTGCCAGCAGCTTCGTGCGGAGGGGGGCGCAGCCCCAGCATTTT
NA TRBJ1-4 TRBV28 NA CASRNTGSGEKLFF TGTGCCAGCAGGAATACAGGGAGCGGCGAAAAACTGTTTTTT
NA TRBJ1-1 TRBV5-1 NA CASSLVRGPGNTEAFF TGCGCCAGCAGCTTGGTTAGGGGCCCCGGGAACACTGAAGCTTTCTTT